Here is one T cell receptor beta chain with its context. The data originate from a study of OX40 agonist ivuxolimab in advanced cancers. In the study overall: Therapy given before enrollment (anti-PD-1, anti-PD-L1 or anti-CTLA-4) was allowed, and 30% to 50% had some. The study reported partial responses in three patients: one hepatocellular carcinoma, two cutaneous melanoma.

Sequencing was performed with immunoSEQ multiplex PCR; in TCRdb, only in-frame clones are kept and a portion is missing. This table holds about 65,000 clones, around 90% found once. Looked up from germline, CDR1 is MGHRA and CDR2 is YSYEKL. V lost 1 base, J lost 7 bases, and 16 bases lay in between. The CDR3 spans 16 residues. The specimen comprised CD4+ or CD8+ T cells sorted from blood, sampled in a trial of the OX40 agonist ivuxolimab. This receptor was taken from an adult with an advanced solid tumor such as melanoma, head and neck, liver or kidney cancer. The chain uses TRBV4-1 and TRBJ1-4; unclear D gene. The CDR3 DNA sequence: TGCGCCAGCAGCCAAGTTTTGCGTTCAGAACGTGAAAAACTGTTTTTT. It specifies CASSQVLRSEREKLFF.